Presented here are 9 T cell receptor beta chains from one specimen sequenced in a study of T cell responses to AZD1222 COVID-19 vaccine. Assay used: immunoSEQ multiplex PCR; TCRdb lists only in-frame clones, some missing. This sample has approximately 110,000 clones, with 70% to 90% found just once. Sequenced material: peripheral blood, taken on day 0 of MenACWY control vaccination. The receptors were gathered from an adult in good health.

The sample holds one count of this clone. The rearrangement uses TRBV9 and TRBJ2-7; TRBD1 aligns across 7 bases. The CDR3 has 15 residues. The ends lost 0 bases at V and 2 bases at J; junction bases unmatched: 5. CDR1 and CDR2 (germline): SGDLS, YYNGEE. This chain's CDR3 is CASSVATGSPYEQYF. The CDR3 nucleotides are TGTGCCAGCAGCGTAGCGACAGGGAGCCCCTACGAGCAGTACTTC.

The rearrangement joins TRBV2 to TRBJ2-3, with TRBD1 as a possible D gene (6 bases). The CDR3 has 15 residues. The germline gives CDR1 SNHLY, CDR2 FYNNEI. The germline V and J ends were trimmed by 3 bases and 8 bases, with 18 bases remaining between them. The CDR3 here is CASSEGAVTAGTQYF. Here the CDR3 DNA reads TGTGCCAGCAGTGAGGGGGCGGTGACGGCGGGTACGCAGTATTTT.

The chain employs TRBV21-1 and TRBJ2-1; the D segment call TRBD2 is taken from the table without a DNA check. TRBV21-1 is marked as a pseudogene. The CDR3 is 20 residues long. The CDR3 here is CASSKSAVTGDPPPYNEQFF. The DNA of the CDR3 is TGTGCCAGCAGCAAATCCGCAGTCACGGGGGACCCCCCGCCTTACAATGAGCAGTTCTTC.

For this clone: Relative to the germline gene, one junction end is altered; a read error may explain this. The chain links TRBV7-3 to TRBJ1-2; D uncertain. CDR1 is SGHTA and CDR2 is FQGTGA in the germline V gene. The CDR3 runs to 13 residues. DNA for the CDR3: TGTGCCAGCGGCTTAACCCACAGCTATGGCTACACCTTC. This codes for CASGLTHSYGYTF.

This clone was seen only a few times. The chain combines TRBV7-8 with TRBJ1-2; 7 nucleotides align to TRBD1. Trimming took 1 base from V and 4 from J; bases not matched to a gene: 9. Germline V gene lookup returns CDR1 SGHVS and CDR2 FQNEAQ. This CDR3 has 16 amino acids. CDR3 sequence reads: CASSLGRHRGSYGYTF. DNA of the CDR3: TGTGCCAGCAGCTTAGGACGGCACAGGGGAAGCTATGGCTACACCTTC.

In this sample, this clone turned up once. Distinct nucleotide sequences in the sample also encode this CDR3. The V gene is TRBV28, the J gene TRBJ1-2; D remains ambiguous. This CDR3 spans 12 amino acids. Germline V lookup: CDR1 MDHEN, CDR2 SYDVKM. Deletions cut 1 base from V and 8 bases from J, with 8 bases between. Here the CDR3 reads CASSLSGGGYTF. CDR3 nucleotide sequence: TGTGCCAGCAGTTTATCGGGTGGCGGCTACACCTTC.

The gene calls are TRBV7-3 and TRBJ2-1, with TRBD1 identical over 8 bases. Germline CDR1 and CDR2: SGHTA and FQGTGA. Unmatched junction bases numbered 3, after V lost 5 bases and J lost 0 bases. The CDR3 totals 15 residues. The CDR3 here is CASSRTGSSYNEQFF. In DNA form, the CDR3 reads TGTGCCAGCAGCCGGACAGGGAGCTCCTACAATGAGCAGTTCTTC.

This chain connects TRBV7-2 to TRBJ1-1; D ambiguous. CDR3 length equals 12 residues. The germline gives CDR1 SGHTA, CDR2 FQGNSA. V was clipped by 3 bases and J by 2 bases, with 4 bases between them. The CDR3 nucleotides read TGTGCCAGCAGCTTGACAAACACTGAAGCTTTCTTT. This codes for CASSLTNTEAFF.

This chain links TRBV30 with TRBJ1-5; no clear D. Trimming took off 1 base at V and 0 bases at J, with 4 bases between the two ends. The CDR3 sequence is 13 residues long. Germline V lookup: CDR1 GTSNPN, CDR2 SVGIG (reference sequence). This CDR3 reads CAWSGDSNQPQHF. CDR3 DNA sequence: TGTGCCTGGAGTGGAGATAGCAATCAGCCCCAGCATTTT.